The present TCR beta chain was sequenced within a study of blood T cell repertoires in COVID-19 (TCRdb year 2020). Regarding the complete study: Samples from collaborators originated in the United States, Italy and Spain and spanned both the acute and convalescent phases of COVID-19. The material from the prospective study consisted of cDNA or gDNA derived from T cells, B-cell-depleted T cells, or PBMCs. Deeply sampled blood TCRbeta repertoires from subjects exposed to, actively infected with, or recovered from COVID-19 were included in the dataset. A freely available public database, intended as a resource for researchers studying the immune response to SARS-CoV-2, is where the repertoires were released. The samples were drawn from two sources: the first 160 participants of the ongoing ImmuneRACE study, and 1,000 to 1,500 subjects contributed by 6 global collaborators. A de-identified subject ID, COVID-19 status, age in years and sex were almost always included in the sample metadata. HLA class I and class II types, where available, came from metadata supplied by the sample provider rather than from assay-based typing.

The paper's findings and limits, for the study overall: Clinical and demographic metadata were provided uncurated, with the amount varying by source and participant.

A remark on this clone: Its antigen has not been determined. No per-base quality is available; no much larger clone lies one base away.

The germline V gene sets CDR1 to SGHRS and CDR2 to YFSETQ. The CDR3, cysteine through phenylalanine, is 14 amino acids long. The retained sequence is limited to the CDR3, 42 bases, with the frame set at the first base. V sheds 5 bases and J sheds 4 bases, leaving 15 bases between their ends. At one collaborating source in Seattle, patients were enrolled during active infection and were followed longitudinally through the course of disease. Whole blood was collected in K2EDTA tubes by collaborating institutions according to the institutions' own protocols. Collaborator samples were shipped for TCRbeta analysis as frozen whole blood, isolated PBMCs, or DNA extracted from either sample type. The immunoSEQ Assay, a bias-controlled multiplex PCR, was used to amplify TCRbeta CDR3 regions from genomic DNA. The study's own analysis went as follows. The number of nucleated cells in each sample was estimated by amplification of reference gene primers within the assay. Sequence reads were collapsed and filtered to measure the absolute abundance of every unique TCRbeta CDR3 rearrangement. Productive Simpson clonality was computed per sample as the square root of Simpson's diversity index over productive rearrangements. This immuneACCESS table, as held by TCRdb, lists in-frame sequences with V and J called but not all clones. Of the missing ones, under half trace to an unresolved V gene in checked studies; the others have no known cause. The V and J calls and clone size come from that table; D and trimming were worked out from the DNA. The sample includes about 150,000 clones, with 83% observed a single time. Jointly, the top ten make up around 10% of the sample.

The source material was peripheral blood. This TCR came from a woman aged 60 to 75 with COVID-19, enrolled during active disease. The chain links TRBV5-1 with TRBJ1-1; tentative D gene TRBD1, with 5 bases matching. The CDR3 sequence is CASSLTVGSTEAFF. The sequence in DNA is TGCGCCAGCAGTCTGACAGTTGGAAGCACTGAAGCTTTCTTT.